The 17 T cell receptor beta chains presented below share a single source sample, sequenced in a study of vaccination effects on CD4 cells after COVID-19. These receptors are not linked to any known antigen. The table came from immunoSEQ multiplex PCR; TCRdb's copy has only in-frame clones and leaves some out. In the table there are approximately 30,000 clones, roughly two thirds of which are singletons. Under the ViraFEST assay, PBMC were stimulated with viral peptide pools so that antigen-specific CD4+ T cells expanded. Sequencing was performed afterwards. Around day 10 of culture, CD4+ T cells were separated out. Sequenced here: CD4+ T cells from PBMCs cultured with HCoV-229E spike peptides, sampled before COVID-19 vaccination. The origin of the receptors is a human donor who received a COVID-19 vaccine.

This sequence joins TRBV5-5 and TRBJ1-1; 8 positions match TRBD1. CDR1 is SGHKS, CDR2 YYEKEE, per germline (reference sequence). This CDR3 is 13 amino acids long. Trimming at V came to 4 bases and at J to 5 bases, leaving 4 bases not matched to a gene. The CDR3 protein is CASSHTGGTEAFF. In DNA, the CDR3 is TGTGCCAGCAGCCACACAGGGGGAACTGAAGCTTTCTTT.

V usage is TRBV4-2 and J usage is TRBJ1-2, with TRBD1 identical over 9 bases. Germline V gene data show CDR1 as LGHNA and CDR2 as YNFKEQ. The trim removed 1 base at V and 4 bases at J, leaving 4 bases unmatched. The CDR3 has 15 residues. The CDR3 bases are TGTGCCAGCAGCCAAGGACAGGGGGGAGGCTATGGCTACACCTTC. Translated: CASSQGQGGGYGYTF.

The V gene is TRBV7-9, the J gene TRBJ2-3, with D perhaps matching TRBD1 (5 bases). V was clipped by 7 bases and J by 11 bases, with 16 bases between them. The CDR3 loop spans 12 amino acids. In germline, CDR1 is SEHNR, CDR2 FQNEAQ (reference sequence). DNA for the CDR3: TGTGCCAGCACGTACCAGGGTGAAGTGCAGTATTTT. As protein: CASTYQGEVQYF. The whole variable domain, remainder taken from reference TRBV7-9 and TRBJ2-3, is DTGVSQNPRHKITKRGQNVTFRCDPISEHNRLYWYRQTLGQGPEFLTYFQNEAQLEKSRLLSDRFSAERPKGSFSTLEIQRTEQGDSAMYLCASTYQGEVQYFGPGTRLTVL.

The chain employs TRBV30 and TRBJ2-7; D call uncertain. The ends were cut back, 0 bases at V and 3 bases at J, with 6 bases in the middle. The CDR3 extends over 12 amino acids. Germline CDR1 GTSNPN, CDR2 SVGIG (reference sequence). CDR3: CAWSVEVYEQYF. In DNA, the CDR3 is TGTGCCTGGAGTGTTGAAGTCTACGAGCAGTACTTC.

The genes are TRBV9 and TRBJ1-2, with 7 bases that match TRBD1. Germline lookup yields CDR1 SGDLS and CDR2 YYNGEE. The CDR3 is 15 residues long. The V segment lost 0 bases and the J segment 6 bases; nucleotides outside the gene matches: 8. The CDR3 nucleotides are TGTGCCAGCAGCGTAGACCCTGACAGGGTTAATGGCTACACCTTC. Protein product: CASSVDPDRVNGYTF.

The chain employs TRBV12-3 or TRBV12-4 and TRBJ1-6; D not certain. The germline V and J ends were trimmed by 0 bases and 13 bases, with 7 bases remaining between them. The CDR3 is 12 amino acids. The CDR3 sequence is CASSLARGPLHF. The CDR3 DNA sequence: TGTGCCAGCAGTTTAGCGCGTGGGCCCCTCCACTTT.

This chain joins TRBV5-6 and TRBJ2-7; D is uncertain. Germline V CDR1 and CDR2: SGHDT, YYEEEE. V was pared by 0 bases and J by 2 bases, with 9 bases between. The CDR3 covers 14 residues. CDR3 residues: CASSLGQLTYEQYF. In DNA form, the CDR3 reads TGTGCCAGCAGCTTGGGGCAGCTTACCTACGAGCAGTACTTC.

This clone was seen just once. The chain couples TRBV19 to TRBJ1-1; 7 bases match TRBD1. V trimming: 1 base; J trimming: 0 bases; junction bases outside the gene matches: 8. The length of the CDR3 is 17 residues. Germline CDR1 and CDR2: LNHDA and SQIVND (reference sequence). The CDR3 nucleotides are TGTGCCAGTAGTATAGGGACAGGCAAAAGCATGAACACTGAAGCTTTCTTT. It codes for CASSIGTGKSMNTEAFF.

This chain uses TRBV28 with TRBJ2-1, with 7 bases fitting TRBD2. CDR3 length: 14 amino acids. After removal of 7 bases from V and 0 bases from J, the junction contained 3 bases not matched to a gene. CDR1 and CDR2 (germline): MDHEN, SYDVKM. The CDR3 is CASKTGGSYNEQFF. The CDR3 DNA follows: TGTGCCAGCAAGACGGGAGGCTCCTACAATGAGCAGTTCTTC.

The rearrangement links TRBV5-6 to TRBJ2-4, with D maybe TRBD1 (5 bases). This CDR3 contains 16 residues. V lost 1 base to trimming and J lost 0 bases, with 11 bases between them. Germline V lookup: CDR1 SGHDT, CDR2 YYEEEE. CDR3 nucleotides: TGTGCCAGCAGCTTGACAGGTATAGGAGCCAAAAACATTCAGTACTTC. This sequence encodes CASSLTGIGAKNIQYF.

V and J are TRBV28 and TRBJ2-5; D not resolved. This CDR3 is built from 13 residues. Germline lookup yields CDR1 MDHEN and CDR2 SYDVKM. The ends were cut back, 8 bases at V and 2 bases at J, with 12 bases in the middle. In DNA, the CDR3 is TGTGCCAGCCTTACACGATTTCAAGAGACCCAGTACTTC. It encodes CASLTRFQETQYF.

V usage is TRBV5-8 and J usage is TRBJ1-2; TRBD1 agrees at 7 bases. This CDR3 is built from 15 residues. Germline values: CDR1 SGHTS, CDR2 YDEGEE. The V segment lost 3 bases and the J segment 7 bases; nucleotides outside the gene matches: 12. The CDR3 DNA reads as TGTGCCAGCAGCTCCAACGACAGGGTCAGTCGTGGCTACACCTTC. It is translated as CASSSNDRVSRGYTF.

This clone occurred once. The V and J genes are TRBV4-1 and TRBJ2-3, with D perhaps TRBD2 (7 bases). The length of the CDR3 is 14 residues. The V gene lost 6 bases and the J gene lost 5 bases, with 15 bases spanning the gap. Looked up from germline, CDR1 is MGHRA and CDR2 is YSYEKL. The CDR3 DNA reads as TGCGCCAGCAGTAGGGGGGGCGATCGAGATACGCAGTATTTT. Translating it yields CASSRGGDRDTQYF.

There are a few counts of this clone. The V call is TRBV3-1 (or the pseudogene TRBV3-2), the J call TRBJ1-2, with a possible D match to TRBD1 (5 bases). From germline, CDR1 is LGHDT and CDR2 YNNKEL (reference sequence). V lost 0 bases, J lost 0 bases, and 11 bases lay in between. The CDR3 is 16 residues long. In DNA, the CDR3 is TGTGCCAGCAGCCAAGATTTGCGACAGACTAACTATGGCTACACCTTC. Translating gives CASSQDLRQTNYGYTF.

The chain joins TRBV11-3 to TRBJ2-1; 10 nucleotides align to TRBD2. The CDR3 sequence is 16 residues long. V lost 2 bases to trimming and J lost 7 bases; unmatched junction nucleotides: 8. The germline gives CDR1 SGHNT, CDR2 YENEEA. CDR3 residues: CASSLSSGGARNEQFF. In DNA, the CDR3 is TGTGCCAGCAGCTTATCCAGCGGGGGGGCCAGGAATGAGCAGTTCTTC.

The CDR3 coding sequence is TGTGCCAGTAGTAGAAGCCGGACAGGGGTTTATAATTCACCCCTCCACTTT. This encodes CASSRSRTGVYNSPLHF. The chain couples TRBV19 to TRBJ1-6, with TRBD1 identical over 9 bases. The CDR3 is made up of 17 amino acids. V was pared by 4 bases and J by 4 bases, with 8 bases of the junction left unmatched. Germline loops: CDR1 LNHDA, CDR2 SQIVND (reference sequence).

The rearrangement uses TRBV18 and TRBJ2-1; TRBD1 is a possible D gene (6 bases). In germline, CDR1 is KGHSH, CDR2 LQKENI. The CDR3 loop spans 13 amino acids. The V end lost 5 bases, the J end lost 10 bases, and 15 bases lay between the germline ends. The CDR3 DNA reads TGTGCCAGCTCAGTTCACAGGGAAGGCGAGCAGTTCTTC. This translates into CASSVHREGEQFF.